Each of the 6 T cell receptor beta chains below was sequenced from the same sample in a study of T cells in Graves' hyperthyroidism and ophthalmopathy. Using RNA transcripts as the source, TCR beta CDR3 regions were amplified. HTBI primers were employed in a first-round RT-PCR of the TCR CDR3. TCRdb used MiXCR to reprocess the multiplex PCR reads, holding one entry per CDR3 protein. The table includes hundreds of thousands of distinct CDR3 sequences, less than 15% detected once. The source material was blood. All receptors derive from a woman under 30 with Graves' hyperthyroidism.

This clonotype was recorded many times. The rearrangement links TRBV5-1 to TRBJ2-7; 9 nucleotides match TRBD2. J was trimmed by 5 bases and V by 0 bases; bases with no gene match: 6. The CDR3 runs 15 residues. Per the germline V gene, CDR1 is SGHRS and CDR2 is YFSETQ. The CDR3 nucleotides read TGCGCCAGCAGCTTGGTAGCGGGAGCGGGCCACGAGCAGTACTTC. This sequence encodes CASSLVAGAGHEQYF.

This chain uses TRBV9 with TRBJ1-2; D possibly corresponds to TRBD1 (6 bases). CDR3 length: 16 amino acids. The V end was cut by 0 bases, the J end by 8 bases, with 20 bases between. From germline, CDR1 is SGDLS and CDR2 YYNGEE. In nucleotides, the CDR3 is TGTGCCAGCAGCGTAGATGTGGGACACCTGGCAGGCGGCTACACCTTC. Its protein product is CASSVDVGHLAGGYTF.

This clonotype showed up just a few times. CDR3 DNA sequence: TGTGCCAGCAGTGGACAGGATTCTAACTATGGCTACACCTTC. This gives the protein CASSGQDSNYGYTF. The chain is built from TRBV28 and TRBJ1-2, with TRBD1 matching 7 bases. The junction had 3 bases not matched to a gene; V was cut back by 5 bases and J by 0 bases. Germline V lookup: CDR1 MDHEN, CDR2 SYDVKM. This CDR3 is built from 14 residues.

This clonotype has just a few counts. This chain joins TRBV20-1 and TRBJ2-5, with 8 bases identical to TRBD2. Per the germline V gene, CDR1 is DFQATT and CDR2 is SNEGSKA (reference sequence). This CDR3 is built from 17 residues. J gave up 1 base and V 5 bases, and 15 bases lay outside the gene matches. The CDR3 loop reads CSAPRQNSGDTQETQYF. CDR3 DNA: TGCAGTGCTCCCAGACAAAATAGCGGGGACACCCAAGAGACCCAGTACTTC.

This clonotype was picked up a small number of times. CDR3 residues: CASSYQARGYEQYF. CDR3 nucleotides: TGTGCCAGCAGTTACCAGGCAAGGGGCTACGAGCAGTACTTC. This chain connects TRBV27 to TRBJ2-7, with D perhaps TRBD1 (5 bases). The CDR3 runs to 14 residues. The germline V gene has CDR1 MNHEY and CDR2 SMNVEV (reference sequence). V was shortened by 4 bases and J by 3 bases, with 13 bases between the two germline ends.

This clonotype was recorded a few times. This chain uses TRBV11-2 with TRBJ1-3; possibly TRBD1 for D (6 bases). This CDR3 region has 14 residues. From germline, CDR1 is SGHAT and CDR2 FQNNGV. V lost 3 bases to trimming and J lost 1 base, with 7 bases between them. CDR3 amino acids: CASSFGQSGNTIYF. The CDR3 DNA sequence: TGTGCCAGCAGCTTTGGACAGTCTGGAAACACCATATATTTT.